This TCR beta chain stems from a study of blood T cells in healthy people across ages. About the research overall: There was about one barcoded beta molecule captured by template switching per two T cells. Study observations and caveats: TCR beta diversity correlated strongly with naive T cell percentage.

Healthy Caucasians from Russia aged roughly 6 to 95 served as donors. A J-beta primer mix and a sample-barcoded 5' primer were used in a second PCR of about 6 to 12 cycles. Researchers report that a template-switch adaptor with 12 random nucleotides tagged each cDNA molecule. Each CDR3 protein gets one entry after TCRdb re-called the 5' RACE reads with MiXCR. The sample has about 1.6 million distinct CDR3 sequences, about 31% seen once. In regard to this clonotype: Its cognate antigen is unknown.

Source material: blood. The receptor's source is a woman in her twenties or thirties in good health.

Written as DNA, the CDR3 is TGCGCCAGCAGCTATCTAGCGGGGGACACAGATACGCAGTATTTT. As protein: CASSYLAGDTDTQYF. The chain employs TRBV5-1 and TRBJ2-3, with 10 nucleotides matching TRBD2. The CDR3 length is 15 residues. V was clipped by 3 bases and J by 2 bases; unmatched bases: 3. The germline V gene has CDR1 SGHRS and CDR2 YFSETQ.